This paragraph reports one T cell receptor beta chain. The antigen is not known. The sample is drawn from a study of beta chain features in type 1 diabetes. Study-level information: Age and gender were similar between patients and healthy donors, as were cell yields.

Regarding the study as a whole: Among all four CD4+ subsets, Type 1 diabetes patients had TCRB CDR3s that were moderately but significantly shorter. Patients and controls would share equally any PCR tilt toward shorter templates. TCRB repertoires of naive, central memory and Treg cells appeared more similar among patients than among healthy donors.

The isolated RNA, all of it, was reverse transcribed, so expressed TCRB transcripts were what got sequenced. Using immunoSEQ multiplex PCR, the repertoire was profiled, and TCRdb retains in-frame clones only, with some absent. The sample shows 200,000 to 300,000 clones, 25% to 30% of them seen only once. Trimming stripped 6 bases from V and 4 bases from J, with 4 bases between. CDR1 is SNHLY and CDR2 is FYNNEI in the germline V gene. The CDR3 length is 11 residues. The clonotype comes from a man aged 25-45 years in good health. The sample taken for sequencing was central memory CD4+ T cells from blood. V is TRBV2 and J is TRBJ1-5; D not resolved. The chain's CDR3 is CASRINQPQHF. The CDR3 DNA sequence: TGTGCCAGCAGGATAAATCAGCCCCAGCATTTT.